The T cell receptor (beta chain) under discussion was sequenced for a study of multiple sclerosis patients with progressive multifocal leukoencephalopathy. Study findings and constraints: TRBV and TRBJ usage showed no common pattern when PML developed. Most PML patients had lower entropy, suggesting less diverse TRB repertoires.

Time point defined: time of PML onset. T3 blood samples were collected at the time of PML onset. The table lists this clone with a few counts. Its antigen is unidentified. Sequenced by immunoSEQ multiplex PCR; TCRdb stores in-frame clones only, minus some. The sample shows tens of thousands of clones, around 83% of them seen only once. With 5 bases removed from V and 6 bases from J, the gap between germline ends came to 13 bases. Germline CDR1 reads MRHNA; CDR2 reads SNTAGT. The CDR3 is made up of 14 amino acids. This chain joins TRBV6-4 and TRBJ2-2; D is uncertain. This receptor was taken from a woman aged 25-40 years with progressive multifocal leukoencephalopathy. The sequences come from PBMCs, collected from a patient treated with natalizumab. This CDR3 reads CASSKGSSSGELFF. In DNA form, the CDR3 reads TGTGCCAGCAGTAAGGGAAGTAGTTCCGGGGAGCTGTTTTTT.